This T cell receptor (beta chain) is from a study of CD8 T cells in ankylosing spondylitis. The sample holds many counts of this clonotype. The antigen is not known. General study findings and limits: Ankylosing spondylitis blood appeared to carry a characteristic TCR beta motif of fewer than 10 highly homologous variants.

The CDR3 sequence is 15 residues long. V lost 7 bases to trimming and J lost 0 bases, with 14 bases between them. Germline CDR1 is SGHRS and CDR2 is YFSETQ. TCRdb processed the 5' RACE reads anew with MiXCR; each CDR3 protein has one entry. Counted here are around 230,000 distinct CDR3 sequences, over 7% occurring once; the ten biggest clones make up 4% to 5%. This sequence joins TRBV5-1 and TRBJ2-1, with D perhaps matching TRBD2 (5 bases). The sequencing input was blood, either unsorted or a sorted T cell fraction (not recorded which). The clonotype comes from a female donor with ankylosing spondylitis or in good health (not recorded which). CDR3 region: CASVRAPSSYNEQFF. The CDR3 coding sequence is TGCGCCAGCGTGAGGGCCCCCAGCTCCTACAATGAGCAGTTCTTC.